These T cell receptor beta chains were read from a single sample in a study of blood T cell repertoires in COVID-19. Using immunoSEQ multiplex PCR, the repertoire was profiled, and TCRdb retains in-frame clones only, with some absent. The sample consists of approximately 350,000 clones, 88% of them appearing once. Sequencing was carried out using peripheral blood. Receptor source: a woman in her 70s with COVID-19, enrolled during active disease. CDR3s include the opening cysteine and the closing phenylalanine or tryptophan. A D gene is named only where the DNA matches it firmly. Rows give clone size only sometimes, using once, few, many, or a class for an expanded clone.

J,V,size,D,DNA,CDR3
TRBJ2-7,TRBV7-2,NA,TRBD2,TGTGCCAGCAGCTCAAATAGCGGGGGGGCGGGTTACTCCGAGCAGTACTTC,CASSSNSGGAGYSEQYF
TRBJ2-7,TRBV19,NA,TRBD1,TGTGCCAGTAGTATCCAGGGGGCTTCCTACGAGCAGTACTTC,CASSIQGASYEQYF
TRBJ1-3,TRBV28,NA,NA,TGTGCCAGCAGTTTATGGGGGGACACCTCTGGAAACACCATATATTTT,CASSLWGDTSGNTIYF
TRBJ1-2,TRBV6-5,NA,TRBD1,TGTGCCAGCACCCCCGGACTTGACAGGGGCTATGGCTACACCTTC,CASTPGLDRGYGYTF
TRBJ2-3,TRBV7-2,NA,NA,TGTGCCAGCAGCCCCCGCAGGGTAGGCACAGATACGCAGTATTTT,CASSPRRVGTDTQYF
TRBJ1-6,TRBV6-5,NA,TRBD1,TGTGCCAGCAGTTTAAGGACAGGGACGGGTAATTCACCCCTCCACTTT,CASSLRTGTGNSPLHF
TRBJ2-5,TRBV5-1,NA,NA,TGCGCCAGCAGCTTGGCGTTGCAAGAGACCCAGTACTTC,CASSLALQETQYF
TRBJ1-5,TRBV3-1/TRBV3-2,NA,NA,TGTGCCAGCAGCCAAGAAGTCCCCAGGCACCCATCGGGGGTTACCTTAGGCAATCAGCCCCAGCATTTT,CASSQEVPRHPSGVTLGNQPQHF
TRBJ2-1,TRBV9,NA,TRBD2,TGTGCCAGCAGCGGCTCGGGACTAGCGGGGACTAGCTCCTACAATGAGCAGTTCTTC,CASSGSGLAGTSSYNEQFF
TRBJ1-2,TRBV7-9,NA,NA,TGTGCCAACAACAGGGCCTCCGACTATGGCTACACCTTC,CANNRASDYGYTF
TRBJ2-3,TRBV10-3,once,TRBD2,TGTGCCATCAGTGAGTCTGGGACTAGCGGAACAGATACGCAGTATTTT,CAISESGTSGTDTQYF
TRBJ1-5,TRBV10-3,NA,TRBD1,TGTGCCACCGACAGGGGGAATGAAGGTCAGCCCCAGCATTTT,CATDRGNEGQPQHF
TRBJ1-2,TRBV30,NA,NA,TGTGCCTGGCTAGGGTCGGGGGGCTACACCTTC,CAWLGSGGYTF
TRBJ1-6,TRBV7-2,NA,TRBD1,TGTGCCAGCAGCTTAGGGACAGGGGCTACGCATTCACCCCTCCACTTT,CASSLGTGATHSPLHF
TRBJ1-1,TRBV7-2,NA,NA,TGTGCCAGCAGCTTAGAGCATGAGAACACTGAAGCTTTCTTT,CASSLEHENTEAFF
TRBJ1-5,TRBV7-8,NA,NA,TGTGCCAGCAGCTTAGCCCCCCTGAGTCAGCCCCAGCATTTT,CASSLAPLSQPQHF
TRBJ1-2,TRBV18,NA,TRBD1,TGTGCCAGCTCACAAAACCAGGGGGCTGAGGGCTACACCTTC,CASSQNQGAEGYTF
TRBJ1-2,TRBV28,NA,NA,TGTGCCAGCGCCCCGGGGGGCGCAATGGGAGGCTACACCTTC,CASAPGGAMGGYTF
TRBJ2-2,TRBV19,once,TRBD1,TGTGCCAGTAGTCCGGGACAGGGATGGGGCGGGGAGCTGTTTTTT,CASSPGQGWGGELFF
TRBJ2-5,TRBV5-4,NA,NA,TGTGCCAGCAGCCCTCGGCGGGGAAGGGGTGGGGAGACCCAGTACTTC,CASSPRRGRGGETQYF
TRBJ2-3,TRBV4-3,NA,NA,TGCGCCAGCAGCCAAGCCGGTGCAATCACAGATACGCAGTATTTT,CASSQAGAITDTQYF
TRBJ1-1,TRBV6-5,NA,NA,TGTGCCAGCAGTTACGGATACAGGGAGAGCACTGAAGCTTTCTTT,CASSYGYRESTEAFF
TRBJ1-2,TRBV20-1,NA,NA,TGCAGTGCTAGTCTTCTGGACAGAGTTGGCTATGGCTACACCTTC,CSASLLDRVGYGYTF
TRBJ2-1,TRBV12-3/TRBV12-4,NA,NA,TGTGCCAGCAGTTTAAATCGGGTTGGTGAGCAGTTCTTC,CASSLNRVGEQFF
TRBJ2-3,TRBV9,NA,NA,TGTGCCAGCAGCGTAGGAGTGGGGGGTGTTACAGATACGCAGTATTTT,CASSVGVGGVTDTQYF
TRBJ1-2,TRBV19,NA,NA,TGTGCCAGTAGTTTTAGAGGCAACTATGGCTACACCTTC,CASSFRGNYGYTF
TRBJ1-3,TRBV28,NA,TRBD1,TGTGCCACCGGACAGGGGCTAGGAAACACCATATATTTT,CATGQGLGNTIYF
TRBJ2-2,TRBV28,NA,TRBD2,TGTGCCAGCAGTTTTGCCGGGACTAGAAGAGGGGAGCTGTTTTTT,CASSFAGTRRGELFF
TRBJ2-7,TRBV7-2,NA,NA,TGTGCCAGCAGCTCCCGGGACTCGTCGGTTATCTACTCCTACGCCCAGCAGTACTTC,CASSSRDSSVIYSYAQQYF